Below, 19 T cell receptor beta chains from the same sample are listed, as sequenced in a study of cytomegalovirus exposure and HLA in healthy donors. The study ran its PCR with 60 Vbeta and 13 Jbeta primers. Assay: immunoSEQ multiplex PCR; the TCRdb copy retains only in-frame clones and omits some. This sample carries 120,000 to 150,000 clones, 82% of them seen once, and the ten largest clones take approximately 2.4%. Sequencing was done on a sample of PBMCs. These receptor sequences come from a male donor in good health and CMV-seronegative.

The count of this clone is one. In DNA form, the CDR3 reads TGTGCCAGCAGCTCCCGCGGCAGGGCCCCCTACGAGCAGTACTTC. It yields the protein CASSSRGRAPYEQYF. The chain carries TRBV7-9 and TRBJ2-7, with D possibly matching TRBD1 (5 bases). The CDR3 is 15 amino acids. The V end lost 4 bases, the J end lost 2 bases, and 15 bases lay between the germline ends. The germline V gene has CDR1 SEHNR and CDR2 FQNEAQ (reference sequence).

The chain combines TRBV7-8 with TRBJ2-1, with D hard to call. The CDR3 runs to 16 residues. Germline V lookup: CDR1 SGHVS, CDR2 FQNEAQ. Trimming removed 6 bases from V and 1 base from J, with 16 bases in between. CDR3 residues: CASSQGQALSYNEQFF. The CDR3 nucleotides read TGTGCCAGCAGTCAAGGTCAGGCACTTTCCTACAATGAGCAGTTCTTC.

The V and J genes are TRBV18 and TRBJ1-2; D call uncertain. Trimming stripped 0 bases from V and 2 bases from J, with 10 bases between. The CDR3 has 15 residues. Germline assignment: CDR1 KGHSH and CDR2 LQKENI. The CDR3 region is CASSPPGVSNYGYTF. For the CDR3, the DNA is TGTGCCAGCTCACCACCGGGAGTATCGAACTATGGCTACACCTTC.

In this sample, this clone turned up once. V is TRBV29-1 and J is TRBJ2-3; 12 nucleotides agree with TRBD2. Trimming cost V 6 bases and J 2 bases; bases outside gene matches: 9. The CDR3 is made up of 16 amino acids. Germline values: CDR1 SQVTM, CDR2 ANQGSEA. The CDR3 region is CSVTPSGRGPTDTQYF. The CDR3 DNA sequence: TGCAGCGTAACCCCTAGCGGGAGGGGACCCACAGATACGCAGTATTTT.

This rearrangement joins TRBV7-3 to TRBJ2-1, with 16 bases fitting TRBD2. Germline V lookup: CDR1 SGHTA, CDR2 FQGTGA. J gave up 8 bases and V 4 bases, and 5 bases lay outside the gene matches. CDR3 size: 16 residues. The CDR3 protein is CASSSMGLAGGYEQFF. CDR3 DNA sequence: TGTGCCAGCAGCTCCATGGGACTAGCGGGAGGGTATGAGCAGTTCTTC. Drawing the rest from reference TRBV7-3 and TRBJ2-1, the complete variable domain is GAGVSQTPSNKVTEKGKYVELRCDPISGHTALYWYRQSLGQGPEFLIYFQGTGAADDSGLPNDRFFAVRPEGSVSTLKIQRTERGDSAVYLCASSSMGLAGGYEQFFGPGTRLTVL.

The CDR3 is CAWSVQGNQPQHF. As DNA, the CDR3 is TGTGCCTGGAGTGTACAGGGAAATCAGCCCCAGCATTTT. The chain carries TRBV30 and TRBJ1-5, with D perhaps matching TRBD1 (6 bases). The germline V and J ends were trimmed by 0 bases and 4 bases, with 7 bases remaining between them. The CDR3 is made up of 13 amino acids. CDR1 GTSNPN and CDR2 SVGIG come from the germline V gene (reference sequence).

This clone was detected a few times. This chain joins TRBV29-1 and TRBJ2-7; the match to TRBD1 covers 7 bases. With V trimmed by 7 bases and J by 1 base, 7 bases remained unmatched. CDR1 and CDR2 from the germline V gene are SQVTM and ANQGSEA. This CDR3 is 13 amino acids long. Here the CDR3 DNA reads TGCAGCGCCGGGGACAGTTTTTCCTACGAGCAGTACTTC. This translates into CSAGDSFSYEQYF.

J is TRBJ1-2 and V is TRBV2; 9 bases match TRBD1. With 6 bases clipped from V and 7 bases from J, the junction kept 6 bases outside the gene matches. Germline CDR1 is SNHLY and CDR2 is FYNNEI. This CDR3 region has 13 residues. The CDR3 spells CASRGGTGPGYTF. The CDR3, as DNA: TGTGCCAGCAGGGGGGGGACAGGGCCTGGCTACACCTTC.

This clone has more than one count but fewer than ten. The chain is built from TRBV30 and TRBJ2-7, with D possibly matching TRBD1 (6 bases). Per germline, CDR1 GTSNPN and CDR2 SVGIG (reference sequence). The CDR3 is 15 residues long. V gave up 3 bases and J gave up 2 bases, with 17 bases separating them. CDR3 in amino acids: CAWSALRDTTYEQYF. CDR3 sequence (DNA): TGTGCCTGGAGCGCACTCCGGGACACCACCTACGAGCAGTACTTC.

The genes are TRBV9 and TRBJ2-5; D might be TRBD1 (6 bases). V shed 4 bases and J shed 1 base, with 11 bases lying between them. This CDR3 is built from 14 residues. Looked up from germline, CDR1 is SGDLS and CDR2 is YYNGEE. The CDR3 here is CASSKGQPQETQYF. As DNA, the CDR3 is TGTGCCAGCAGCAAGGGACAACCCCAAGAGACCCAGTACTTC.

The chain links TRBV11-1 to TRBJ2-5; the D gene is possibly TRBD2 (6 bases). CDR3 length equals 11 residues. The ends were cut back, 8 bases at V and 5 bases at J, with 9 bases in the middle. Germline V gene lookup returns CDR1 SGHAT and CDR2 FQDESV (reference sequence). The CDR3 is CASRGWETQYF. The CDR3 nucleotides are TGTGCCAGCCGGGGGTGGGAGACCCAGTACTTC.

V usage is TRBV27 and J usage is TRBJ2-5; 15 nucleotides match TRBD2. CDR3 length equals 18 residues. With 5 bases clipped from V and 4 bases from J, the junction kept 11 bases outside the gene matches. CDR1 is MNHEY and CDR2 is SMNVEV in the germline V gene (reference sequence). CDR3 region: CASSPLGLAGGRGETQYF. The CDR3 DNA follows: TGTGCCAGCAGTCCATTGGGACTAGCGGGAGGTAGGGGAGAGACCCAGTACTTC.

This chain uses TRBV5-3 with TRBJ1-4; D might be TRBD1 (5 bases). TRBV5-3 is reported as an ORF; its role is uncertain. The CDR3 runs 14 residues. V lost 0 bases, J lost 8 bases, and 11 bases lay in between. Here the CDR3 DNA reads TGTGCCAGAAGCTTGGTTGGGGCCAGGGAAAAACTGTTTTTT. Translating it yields CARSLVGAREKLFF.

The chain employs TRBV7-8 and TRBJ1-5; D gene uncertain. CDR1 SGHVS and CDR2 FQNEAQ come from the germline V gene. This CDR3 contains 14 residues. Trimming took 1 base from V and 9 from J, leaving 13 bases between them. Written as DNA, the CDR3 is TGTGCCAGCAGCTTAGTGACAAGCCAACCGCCCCAGCATTTT. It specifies CASSLVTSQPPQHF.

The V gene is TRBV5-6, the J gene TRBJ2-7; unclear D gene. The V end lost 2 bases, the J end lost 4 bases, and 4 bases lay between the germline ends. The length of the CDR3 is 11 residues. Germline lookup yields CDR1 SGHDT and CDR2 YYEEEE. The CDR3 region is CASSFRYEQYF. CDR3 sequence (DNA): TGTGCCAGCAGCTTCCGGTACGAGCAGTACTTC.

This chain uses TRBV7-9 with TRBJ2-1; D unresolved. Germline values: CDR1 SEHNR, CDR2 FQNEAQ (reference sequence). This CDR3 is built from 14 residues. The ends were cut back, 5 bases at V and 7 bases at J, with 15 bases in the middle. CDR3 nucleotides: TGTGCCAGCAGCGCCCCGTTTCCACAGAATGAGCAGTTCTTC. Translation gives CASSAPFPQNEQFF.

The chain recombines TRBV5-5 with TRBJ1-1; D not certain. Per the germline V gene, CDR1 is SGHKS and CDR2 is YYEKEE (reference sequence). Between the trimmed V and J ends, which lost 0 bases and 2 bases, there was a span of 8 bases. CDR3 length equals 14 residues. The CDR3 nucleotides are TGTGCCAGCAGCTTGGGTGCGGGCAACACTGAAGCTTTCTTT. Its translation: CASSLGAGNTEAFF.

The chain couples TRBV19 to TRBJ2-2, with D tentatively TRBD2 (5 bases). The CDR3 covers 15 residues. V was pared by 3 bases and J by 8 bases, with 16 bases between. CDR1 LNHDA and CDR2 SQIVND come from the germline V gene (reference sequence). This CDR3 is CASSMAGKFLGELFF. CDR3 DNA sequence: TGTGCCAGTAGTATGGCCGGGAAGTTTCTGGGGGAGCTGTTTTTT.

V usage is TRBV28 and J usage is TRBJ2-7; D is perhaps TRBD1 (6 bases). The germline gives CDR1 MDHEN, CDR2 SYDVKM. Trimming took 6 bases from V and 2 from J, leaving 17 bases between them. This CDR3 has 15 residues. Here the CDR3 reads CASSWDRDNTYEQYF. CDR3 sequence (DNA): TGTGCCAGCAGCTGGGACCGGGACAACACCTACGAGCAGTACTTC.